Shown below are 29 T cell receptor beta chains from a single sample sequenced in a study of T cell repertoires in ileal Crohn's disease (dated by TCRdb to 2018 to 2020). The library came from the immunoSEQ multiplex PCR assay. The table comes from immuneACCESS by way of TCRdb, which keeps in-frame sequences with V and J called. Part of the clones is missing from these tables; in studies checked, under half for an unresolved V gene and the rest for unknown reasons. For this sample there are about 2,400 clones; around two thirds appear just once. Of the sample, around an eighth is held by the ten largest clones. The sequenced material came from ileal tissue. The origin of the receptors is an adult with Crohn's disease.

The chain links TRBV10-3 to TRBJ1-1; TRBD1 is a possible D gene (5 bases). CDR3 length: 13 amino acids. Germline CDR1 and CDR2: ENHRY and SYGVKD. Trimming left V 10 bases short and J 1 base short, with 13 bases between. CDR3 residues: CATDKTGNTEAFF. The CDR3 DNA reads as TGTGCCACAGATAAAACAGGGAACACTGAAGCTTTCTTT.

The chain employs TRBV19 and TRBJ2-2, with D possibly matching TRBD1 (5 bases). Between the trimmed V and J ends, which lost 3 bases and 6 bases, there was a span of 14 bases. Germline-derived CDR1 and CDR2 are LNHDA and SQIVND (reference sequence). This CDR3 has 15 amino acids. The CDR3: CASSMGKGAAGELFF. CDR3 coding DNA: TGTGCCAGTAGTATGGGGAAAGGGGCCGCCGGGGAGCTGTTTTTT.

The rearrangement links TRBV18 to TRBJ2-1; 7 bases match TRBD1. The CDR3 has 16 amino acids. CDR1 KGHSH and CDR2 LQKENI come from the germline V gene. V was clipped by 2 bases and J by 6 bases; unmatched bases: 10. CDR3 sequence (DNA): TGTGCCAGCTCACCAATCCTGACAGGGCTAATCAATGAGCAGTTCTTC. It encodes CASSPILTGLINEQFF.

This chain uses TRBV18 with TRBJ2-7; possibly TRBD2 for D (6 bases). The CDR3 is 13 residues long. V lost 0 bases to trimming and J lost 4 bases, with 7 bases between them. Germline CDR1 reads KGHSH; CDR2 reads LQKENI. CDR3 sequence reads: CASSPPSGYEQYF. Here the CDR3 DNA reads TGTGCCAGCTCACCACCTAGCGGATACGAGCAGTACTTC.

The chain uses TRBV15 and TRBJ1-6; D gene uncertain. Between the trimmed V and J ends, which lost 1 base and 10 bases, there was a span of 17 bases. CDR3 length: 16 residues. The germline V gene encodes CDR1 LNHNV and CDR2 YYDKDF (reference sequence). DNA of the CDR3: TGTGCCACCAGCAGAGCCATACCGGGGATAGGGTCACCCCTCCACTTT. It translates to CATSRAIPGIGSPLHF.

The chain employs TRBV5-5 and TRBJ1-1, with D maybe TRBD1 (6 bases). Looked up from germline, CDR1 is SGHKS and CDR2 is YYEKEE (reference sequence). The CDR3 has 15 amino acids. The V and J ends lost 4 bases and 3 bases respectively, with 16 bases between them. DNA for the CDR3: TGTGCCAGCAGCCAACCTACTGGGACACACACTGAAGCTTTCTTT. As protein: CASSQPTGTHTEAFF.

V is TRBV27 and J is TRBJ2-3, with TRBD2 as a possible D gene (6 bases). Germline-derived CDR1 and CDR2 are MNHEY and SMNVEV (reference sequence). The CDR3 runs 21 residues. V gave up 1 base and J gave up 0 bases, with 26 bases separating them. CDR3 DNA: TGTGCCAGCAGTTTATATCTGTATAGGCGGGAAGGGAAAGATAGCACAGATACGCAGTATTTT. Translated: CASSLYLYRREGKDSTDTQYF.

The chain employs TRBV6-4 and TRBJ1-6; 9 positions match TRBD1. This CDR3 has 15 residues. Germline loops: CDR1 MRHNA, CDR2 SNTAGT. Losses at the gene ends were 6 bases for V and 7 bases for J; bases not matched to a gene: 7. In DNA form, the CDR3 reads TGTGCCAGCAGCCTTGGGACAGGGTTGAATTCACCCCTCCACTTT. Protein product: CASSLGTGLNSPLHF.

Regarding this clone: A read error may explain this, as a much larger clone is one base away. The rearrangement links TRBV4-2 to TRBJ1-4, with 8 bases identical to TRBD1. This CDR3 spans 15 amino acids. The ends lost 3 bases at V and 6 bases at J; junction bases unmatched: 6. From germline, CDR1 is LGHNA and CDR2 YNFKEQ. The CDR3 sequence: CASSQKTGVDEKLFF. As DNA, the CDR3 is TGTGCCAGCAGCCAGAAGACAGGGGTGGATGAAAAACTGTTTTTT.

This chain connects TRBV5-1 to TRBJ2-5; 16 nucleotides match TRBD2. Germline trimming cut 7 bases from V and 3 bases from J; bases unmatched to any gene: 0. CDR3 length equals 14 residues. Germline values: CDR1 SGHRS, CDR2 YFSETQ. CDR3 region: CASGTSGGEETQYF. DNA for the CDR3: TGCGCCAGCGGGACTAGCGGGGGGGAAGAGACCCAGTACTTC.

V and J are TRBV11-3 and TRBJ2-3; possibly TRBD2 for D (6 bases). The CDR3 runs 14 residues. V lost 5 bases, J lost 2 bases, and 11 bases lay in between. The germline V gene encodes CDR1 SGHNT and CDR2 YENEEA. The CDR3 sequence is CASSPGAVTDTQYF. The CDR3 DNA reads TGTGCCAGCAGCCCGGGAGCGGTCACAGATACGCAGTATTTT.

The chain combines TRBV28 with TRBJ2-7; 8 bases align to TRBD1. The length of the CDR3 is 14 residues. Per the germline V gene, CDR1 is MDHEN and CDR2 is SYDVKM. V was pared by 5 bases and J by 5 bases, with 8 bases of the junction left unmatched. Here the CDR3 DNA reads TGTGCCAGCAGTCCGGGACAGGTGGGGCACGAGCAGTACTTC. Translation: CASSPGQVGHEQYF. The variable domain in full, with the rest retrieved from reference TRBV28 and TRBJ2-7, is DVKVTQSSRYLVKRTGEKVFLECVQDMDHENMFWYRQDPGLGLRLIYFSYDVKMKEKGDIPEGYSVSREKKERFSLILESASTNQTSMYLCASSPGQVGHEQYFGPGTRLTVT.

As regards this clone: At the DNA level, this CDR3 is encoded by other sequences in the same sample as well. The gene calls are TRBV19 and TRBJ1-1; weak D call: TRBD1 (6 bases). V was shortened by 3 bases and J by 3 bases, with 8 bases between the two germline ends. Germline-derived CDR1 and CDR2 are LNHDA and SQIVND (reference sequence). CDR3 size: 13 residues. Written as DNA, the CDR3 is TGTGCCAGTAGTATCAAGGGGGACACTGAAGCTTTCTTT. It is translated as CASSIKGDTEAFF.

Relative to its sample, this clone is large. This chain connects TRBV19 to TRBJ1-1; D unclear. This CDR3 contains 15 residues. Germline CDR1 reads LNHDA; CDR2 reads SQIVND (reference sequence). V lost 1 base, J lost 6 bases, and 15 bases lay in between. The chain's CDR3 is CASSIGSIPGAEAFF. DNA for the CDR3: TGTGCCAGTAGTATAGGAAGCATCCCCGGAGCTGAAGCTTTCTTT.

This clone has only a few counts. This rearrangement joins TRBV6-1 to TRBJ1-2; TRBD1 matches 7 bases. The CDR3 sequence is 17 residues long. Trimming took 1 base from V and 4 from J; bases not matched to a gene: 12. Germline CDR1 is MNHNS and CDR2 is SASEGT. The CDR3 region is CASSEGDSPWLPYGYTF. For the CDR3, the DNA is TGTGCCAGCAGTGAAGGGGACAGTCCCTGGCTCCCCTATGGCTACACCTTC.

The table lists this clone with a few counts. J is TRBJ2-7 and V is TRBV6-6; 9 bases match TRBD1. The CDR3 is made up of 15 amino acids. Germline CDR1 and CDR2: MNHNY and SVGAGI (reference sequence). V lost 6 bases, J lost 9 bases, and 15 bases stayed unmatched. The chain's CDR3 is CASSLTGGLPRVQYF. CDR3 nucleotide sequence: TGTGCCAGCAGCCTGACAGGGGGGTTACCTAGGGTGCAGTACTTC.

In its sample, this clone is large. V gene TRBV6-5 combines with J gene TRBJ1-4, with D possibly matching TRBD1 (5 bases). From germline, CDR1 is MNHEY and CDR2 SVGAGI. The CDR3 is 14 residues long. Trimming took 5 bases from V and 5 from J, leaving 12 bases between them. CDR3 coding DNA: TGTGCCAGCAGTCAGGGAGGAGAGAATGAAAAACTGTTTTTT. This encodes CASSQGGENEKLFF.

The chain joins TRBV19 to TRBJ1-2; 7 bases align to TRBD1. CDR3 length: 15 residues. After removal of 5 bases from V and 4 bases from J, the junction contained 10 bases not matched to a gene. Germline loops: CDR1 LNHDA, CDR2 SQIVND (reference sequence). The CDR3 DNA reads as TGTGCCAGTAGTCTACCGGGACAGATTTTCTATGGCTACACCTTC. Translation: CASSLPGQIFYGYTF.

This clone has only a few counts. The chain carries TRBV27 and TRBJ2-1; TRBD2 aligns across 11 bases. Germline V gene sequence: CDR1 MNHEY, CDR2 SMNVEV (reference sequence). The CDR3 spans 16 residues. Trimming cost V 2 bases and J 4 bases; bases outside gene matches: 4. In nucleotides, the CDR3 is TGTGCCAGCAGTTTAATAGCGGGGGGGCTTTACAATGAGCAGTTCTTC. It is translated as CASSLIAGGLYNEQFF.

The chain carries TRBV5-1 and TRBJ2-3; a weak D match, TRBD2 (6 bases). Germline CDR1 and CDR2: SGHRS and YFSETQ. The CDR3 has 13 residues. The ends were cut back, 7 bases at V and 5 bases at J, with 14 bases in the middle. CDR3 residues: CASGGMVGDTQYF. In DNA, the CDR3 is TGCGCCAGCGGAGGGATGGTAGGAGATACGCAGTATTTT. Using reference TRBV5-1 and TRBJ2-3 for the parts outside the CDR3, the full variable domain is KAGVTQTPRYLIKTRGQQVTLSCSPISGHRSVSWYQQTPGQGLQFLFEYFSETQRNKGNFPGRFSGRQFSNSRSEMNVSTLELGDSALYLCASGGMVGDTQYFGPGTRLTVL.

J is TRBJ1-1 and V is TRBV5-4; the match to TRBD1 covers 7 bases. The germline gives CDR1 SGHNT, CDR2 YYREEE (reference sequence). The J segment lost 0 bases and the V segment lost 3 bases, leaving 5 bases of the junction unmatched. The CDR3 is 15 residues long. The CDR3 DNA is TGTGCCAGCAGCTCGCCGACAGGGATGAACACTGAAGCTTTCTTT. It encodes CASSSPTGMNTEAFF.

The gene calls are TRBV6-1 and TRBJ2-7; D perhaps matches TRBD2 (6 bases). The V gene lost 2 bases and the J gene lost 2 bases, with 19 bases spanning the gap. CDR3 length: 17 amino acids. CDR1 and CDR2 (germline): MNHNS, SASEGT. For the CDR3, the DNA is TGTGCCAGCAGTGAAATGCCTCCGGGGGAAATCACCTACGAGCAGTACTTC. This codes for CASSEMPPGEITYEQYF.

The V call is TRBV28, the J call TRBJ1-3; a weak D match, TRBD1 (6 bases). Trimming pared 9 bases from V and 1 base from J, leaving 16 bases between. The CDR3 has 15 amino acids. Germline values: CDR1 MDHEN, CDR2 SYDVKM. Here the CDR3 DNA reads TGTGCCAGTAGGACAGAGGGAGTATCTGGAAACACCATATATTTT. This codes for CASRTEGVSGNTIYF. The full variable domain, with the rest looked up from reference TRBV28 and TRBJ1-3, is DVKVTQSSRYLVKRTGEKVFLECVQDMDHENMFWYRQDPGLGLRLIYFSYDVKMKEKGDIPEGYSVSREKKERFSLILESASTNQTSMYLCASRTEGVSGNTIYFGEGSWLTVV.

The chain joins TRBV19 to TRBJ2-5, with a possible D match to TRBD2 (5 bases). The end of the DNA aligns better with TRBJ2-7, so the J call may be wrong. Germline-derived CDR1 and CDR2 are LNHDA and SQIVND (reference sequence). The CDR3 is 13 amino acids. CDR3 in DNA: TGTGCCAGTAGCCGAGTCCTAGCCGACGAGCAGTACTTC. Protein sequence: CASSRVLADEQYF.

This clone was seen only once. CDR3 in DNA: TGTGCCAGCAGTTCCTCAACAGCCTATGGCTACACCTTC. Protein sequence: CASSSSTAYGYTF. V and J are TRBV14 and TRBJ1-2; D not resolved. Trimming pared 6 bases from V and 4 bases from J, leaving 12 bases between. Per germline, CDR1 SGHDN and CDR2 FVKESK. The CDR3 has 13 residues.

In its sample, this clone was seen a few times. The CDR3, as DNA: TGTGCCAGTAGTTATGGAAACACCATATATTTT. It specifies CASSYGNTIYF. The chain couples TRBV19 to TRBJ1-3; D unclear. Between the trimmed V and J ends, which lost 5 bases and 3 bases, there was a span of 2 bases. Germline CDR1 and CDR2: LNHDA and SQIVND (reference sequence). This CDR3 has 11 residues.

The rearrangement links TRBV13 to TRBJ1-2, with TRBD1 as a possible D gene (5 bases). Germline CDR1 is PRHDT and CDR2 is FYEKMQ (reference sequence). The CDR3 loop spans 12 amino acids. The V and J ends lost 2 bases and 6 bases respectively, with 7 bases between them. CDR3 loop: CASSLSGDGYTF. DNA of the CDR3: TGTGCCAGCAGCTTATCGGGGGATGGCTACACCTTC.

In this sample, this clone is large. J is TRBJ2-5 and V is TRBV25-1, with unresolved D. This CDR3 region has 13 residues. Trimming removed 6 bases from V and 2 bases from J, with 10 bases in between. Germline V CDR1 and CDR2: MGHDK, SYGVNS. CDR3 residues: CASRDSGQETQYF. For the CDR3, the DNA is TGTGCCAGCAGGGATTCAGGTCAAGAGACCCAGTACTTC.

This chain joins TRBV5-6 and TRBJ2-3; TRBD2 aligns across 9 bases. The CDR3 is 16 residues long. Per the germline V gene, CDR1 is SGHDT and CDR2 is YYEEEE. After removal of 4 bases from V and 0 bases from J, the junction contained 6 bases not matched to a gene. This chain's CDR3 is CASSMESGRSTDTQYF. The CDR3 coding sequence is TGTGCCAGCAGCATGGAGAGCGGGAGGAGCACAGATACGCAGTATTTT.